A single T cell receptor beta chain is shown here with its context. This specimen comes from a study of blood T cells in healthy people across ages. A J-beta primer mix and a sample-barcoded 5' primer were used in a second PCR of about 6 to 12 cycles. TCRdb analysed the 5' RACE reads with MiXCR anew, one entry per CDR3 protein. The table has under 800,000 distinct CDR3 sequences, approximately 43% seen once. Germline values: CDR1 SGHTA, CDR2 FQGNSA. The CDR3 contains 17 residues. The V end lost 1 base, the J end lost 2 bases, and 18 bases lay between the germline ends. The clonotype was recovered from a woman in her fifties or sixties in good health. V and J are TRBV7-2 and TRBJ2-7; D uncertain. Sample: blood. In DNA, the CDR3 is TGTGCCAGCAGCTTAGAATCTCTCGGGTCACAGACCTACGAGCAGTACTTC. Protein product: CASSLESLGSQTYEQYF. The variable domain in full, completed from reference TRBV7-2 and TRBJ2-7, reads GAGVSQSPSNKVTEKGKDVELRCDPISGHTALYWYRQSLGQGLEFLIYFQGNSAPDKSGLPSDRFSAERTGGSVSTLTIQRTQQEDSAVYLCASSLESLGSQTYEQYFGPGTRLTVT.